This is a list of T cell receptor beta chains from one sample in a study of cytomegalovirus exposure and HLA in healthy donors. Repertoires were generated with immunoSEQ multiplex PCR, while TCRdb's copy carries only in-frame clones and drops some. This repertoire shows about 110,000 clones, approximately 85% found once; its top ten account for 1.6%. Sequenced material: PBMCs. The receptor set was obtained from a man over 45 in good health and CMV-seronegative. The CDR3 runs from the conserved cysteine through the conserved F or W. D genes are given only for firm matches. Not all rows give a size; the values are once, few, many and, for expanded clones, a class.

d_gene	abundance	v_gene	j_gene	CDR3nt	CDR3aa
.	.	TRBV7-2	TRBJ2-1	TGTGCCAGCAGCTTAGGAAGGAGTGAGCAGTTCTTC	CASSLGRSEQFF
.	.	TRBV5-1	TRBJ1-1	TGCGCCAGCAGCTCCCGGACATCTGAAGCTTTCTTT	CASSSRTSEAFF
.	once	TRBV30	TRBJ2-1	TGTGCCTGGGGCAGTCCTGAGCAGTTCTTC	CAWGSPEQFF
.	.	TRBV9	TRBJ2-5	TGTGCCAGCAGCGTATCCCGAGGGGGGGCTAGAAAAGAGACCCAGTACTTC	CASSVSRGGARKETQYF
.	.	TRBV2	TRBJ1-6	TGTGCCAGCAGTCCCACAACAAATTCACCCCTCCACTTT	CASSPTTNSPLHF
TRBD2	.	TRBV4-2	TRBJ2-2	TGTGCCAGCAGCCAAGATAGGCAGGGAGGGACCGGGGAGCTGTTTTTT	CASSQDRQGGTGELFF
TRBD1	.	TRBV18	TRBJ1-4	TGTGCCAGCTCACCCGGGACAGGCGATGAAAAACTGTTTTTT	CASSPGTGDEKLFF
TRBD2	.	TRBV29-1	TRBJ2-3	TGCAGCGCCCTTCCGGCTAGCGGGGGGGATAGTACGCAGTATTTT	CSALPASGGDSTQYF
.	.	TRBV7-9	TRBJ2-1	TGTGCCAGCAGCTCCTTAGCTAGTGAGCAGTTCTTC	CASSSLASEQFF
.	.	TRBV7-9	TRBJ2-2	TGTGCCAGCAGCCCCACAGGGCGGAGGTCCGGGGAGCTGTTTTTT	CASSPTGRRSGELFF
TRBD2	.	TRBV18	TRBJ2-5	TGTGCCAGCTCACCACCCCCCCCTAGCGGGCAAGAGACCCAGTACTTC	CASSPPPPSGQETQYF
.	.	TRBV11-2	TRBJ2-6	TGTGCCAGCAGCCAACCCAGCTCTGGGGCCAACGTCCTGACTTTC	CASSQPSSGANVLTF
TRBD1	.	TRBV6-1	TRBJ2-6	TGTGCCAGCAGTGAAAAAGGGACAGGGGTAATAGCGACCAACGTCCTGACTTTC	CASSEKGTGVIATNVLTF
TRBD2	.	TRBV6-6	TRBJ2-2	TGTGCCAGCACCCAAGGGCTAGCGGGGTACACCGGGGAGCTGTTTTTT	CASTQGLAGYTGELFF
.	.	TRBV6-4	TRBJ2-2	TGTGCCAGCAGTGCCCTCTCTTTGTCCGGGGAGCTGTTTTTT	CASSALSLSGELFF
.	.	TRBV5-1	TRBJ2-1	TGCGCCAGCAGCTTTATTGGACAGTCGTCCTACAATGAGCAGTTCTTC	CASSFIGQSSYNEQFF
TRBD2	.	TRBV10-2	TRBJ2-2	TGCGCCAGCACGGGACTAGCGGGGGGGCAGGCCGGGGAGCTGTTTTTT	CASTGLAGGQAGELFF
TRBD1	.	TRBV18	TRBJ1-5	TGTGCCAGCTCACTTGGGCAGGGGGTAGATCAGCCCCAGCATTTT	CASSLGQGVDQPQHF
.	.	TRBV7-9	TRBJ1-3	TGTGCCAGCAGCCGGGAGTCACGTGGAAACACCATATATTTT	CASSRESRGNTIYF
TRBD2	.	TRBV14	TRBJ2-3	TGTGCCAGCAGTTTAGGTACTAGCGGTGGAGGTACGCAGTATTTT	CASSLGTSGGGTQYF
.	.	TRBV7-3	TRBJ1-1	TGTGCCAGCAGCTTATTGCCCCAGGGGAAGGACACTGAAGCTTTCTTT	CASSLLPQGKDTEAFF
.	.	TRBV7-6	TRBJ2-1	TGTGCCAGCAGCTCCAGGGGCGGCCCTACTCCCCGGTTCTTC	CASSSRGGPTPRFF
.	.	TRBV19	TRBJ2-2	TGTGCCAGTAGTATCGCCGGACTGACTGCGAACACCGGGGAGCTGTTTTTT	CASSIAGLTANTGELFF
.	.	TRBV5-1	TRBJ1-1	TGCGCCAGCAGCCCCTTCTCAGGGACTGAAGCTTTCTTT	CASSPFSGTEAFF
.	.	TRBV7-6	TRBJ1-3	TGTGCCAGCAGCTTGCGGACAGAAGATGGATCTGGAAACACCATATATTTT	CASSLRTEDGSGNTIYF
TRBD1	.	TRBV4-2	TRBJ2-7	TGTGCCAGCAGCCAGCCGACAGGGGGCTACTCCTACGAGCAGTACTTC	CASSQPTGGYSYEQYF
TRBD2	once	TRBV28	TRBJ2-3	TGTGCCAGCACAGGGAGGGTAGATACGCAGTATTTT	CASTGRVDTQYF
.	.	TRBV10-1	TRBJ1-1	TGCGCCAGCAGTGAGTCGACACCGAACACTGAAGCTTTCTTT	CASSESTPNTEAFF
.	.	TRBV12-2	TRBJ1-1	TGTGCAAGTCGCTTAGTACGGCAGGGGAACACTGAAGCTTTCTTT	CASRLVRQGNTEAFF
.	few	TRBV5-4	TRBJ1-5	TGTGCCAGCAGCTTCGGGGGGTGGGGTAGCAATCAGCCCCAGCATTTT	CASSFGGWGSNQPQHF
TRBD1	.	TRBV19	TRBJ1-3	TGTGCCAGTAGAGGCGACAGGGTTGGAAACACCATATATTTT	CASRGDRVGNTIYF
.	.	TRBV6-1	TRBJ2-1	TGTGCCAGCAGTGGACCCGGGACTGGCGCCTACAATGAGCAGTTCTTC	CASSGPGTGAYNEQFF
TRBD1	.	TRBV6-5	TRBJ1-4	TGTGCCAGCAGTTACGCCAGGGGGTTCGGGGAAAAACTGTTTTTT	CASSYARGFGEKLFF
TRBD1	.	TRBV30	TRBJ1-5	TGTGCCTGGAGTAAGGACAGGGGAGATCAGCCCCAGCATTTT	CAWSKDRGDQPQHF
TRBD1	.	TRBV6-6	TRBJ1-4	TGTGCCAGCAGGAAGGGGGCGGGTGGGGTCGGGACTGTTTTT	CASRKGAGGVGTVF